Described below is a single TCR beta chain sequence and its context. The antigen it binds to is not known. No base quality information exists; no much larger clone differs at one position. This specimen belongs to a study of OX40 agonist ivuxolimab in advanced cancers. A note on the overall study: Ivuxolimab, which targeted the costimulatory receptor OX40 (CD134), was an agonistic, fully human IgG2 monoclonal antibody. Intravenous ivuxolimab was administered to patients every 2 weeks at six dose levels: 0.01, 0.1, 0.3, 1.5, 3 and 10 mg/kg. Of the 50 or so patients in dose escalation, about 20 had hepatocellular carcinoma, about 15 had melanoma, 9 had renal cell carcinoma and 9 had head and neck cancer. A male proportion of about 79% and a mean age of roughly 58 years, ranging from roughly 23 to 85, were recorded for the dose-escalation cohort. Patients were allowed to have had prior anti-PD-1, anti-PD-L1 or anti-CTLA-4 therapy, and around two fifths of the dose-escalation patients had been treated with checkpoint inhibitors. Partial responses were achieved by three dose-escalation patients, of whom one had hepatocellular carcinoma and two had cutaneous melanoma. The purpose of peripheral TCRbeta sequencing was to test whether ivuxolimab changed TCR sequence diversity and led to clonal T-cell expansion. The paper describes the monotherapy dose-escalation part (N of about 57 patients) of the phase I trial of ivuxolimab.

For sequencing of the TCRbeta CDR3 region, genomic DNA was extracted from the sorted cells. TCRbeta CDR3 regions were sequenced using the immunoSEQ Assay. The table comes from immuneACCESS by way of TCRdb, which keeps in-frame sequences with V and J called. Part of the clones is missing from these tables; in studies checked, under half for an unresolved V gene and the rest for unknown reasons. The sample profile shows 45,000 to 65,000 clones; approximately 90% of them were found once. Of the sample, 8.7% falls within the top ten clones. The study at large found these results: At doses of 0.1 to 3.0 mg/kg, clonal expansion of both CD4+ and CD8+ blood T cells was observed from baseline to week 6. After ivuxolimab, expanded clones were on average more numerous among CD8+ T cells than among CD4+ T cells. Low levels of normalized T-cell clonal expansion were also seen in some nonresponding patients. Antigen specificity was not determined for the clonally expanded peripheral T cells. In partial responders in the 0.1-3.0 mg/kg groups, normalized peripheral clonal expansion was found to be among the lowest, especially among CD8+ T cells.

The trial excluded patients who had a history of autoimmune disease or were on systemic immunosuppression. In every dose cohort, peripheral blood was drawn for TCR sequencing at baseline, cycle 4 day 1, and cycle 7 day 1. Samples were obtained from an open-label, multicenter, first-in-human phase I dose-escalation trial of ivuxolimab. Adults with locally advanced or metastatic melanoma, renal cell, hepatocellular, or head and neck squamous cell carcinoma were enrolled in the trial. Before TCR sequencing, CD4+ and CD8+ T cells were separately sorted from peripheral blood. The CDR3 has 13 amino acids, counting the end cysteine and phenylalanine. The entry retains the CDR3 DNA only, 39 bases that are in frame from base 1. Via the germline V gene (reference sequence), CDR1 is PRHDT and CDR2 FYEKMQ. V is shortened by 2 bases, J by 6 bases, and the region joining them spans 7 bases.

The sequenced sample was CD4+ or CD8+ T cells sorted from blood, obtained in a trial of the OX40 agonist ivuxolimab. The chain is made from TRBV13 and TRBJ2-2; the D gene identity is not certain. The TCR sequence derives from an adult with an advanced solid tumor such as melanoma, head and neck, liver or kidney cancer. The CDR3 amino acid sequence is: CASSLHLAGELFF. The nucleotides are TGTGCCAGCAGCTTACACTTGGCCGGGGAGCTGTTTTTT.